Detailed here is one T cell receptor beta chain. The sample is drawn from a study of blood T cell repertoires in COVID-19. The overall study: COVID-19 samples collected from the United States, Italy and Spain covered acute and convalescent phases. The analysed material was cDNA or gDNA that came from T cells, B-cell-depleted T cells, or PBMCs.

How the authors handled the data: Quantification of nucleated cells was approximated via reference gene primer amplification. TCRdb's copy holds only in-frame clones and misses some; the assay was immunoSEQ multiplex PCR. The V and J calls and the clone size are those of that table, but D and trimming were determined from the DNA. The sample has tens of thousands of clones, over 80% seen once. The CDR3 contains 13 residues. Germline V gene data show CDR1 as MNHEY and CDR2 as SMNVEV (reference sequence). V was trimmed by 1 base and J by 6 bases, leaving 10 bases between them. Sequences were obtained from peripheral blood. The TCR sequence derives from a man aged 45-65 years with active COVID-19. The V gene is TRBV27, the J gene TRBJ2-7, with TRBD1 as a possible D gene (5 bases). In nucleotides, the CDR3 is TGTGCCAGCAGTTTATACAGGTTGGGCGAGCAGTACTTC. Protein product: CASSLYRLGEQYF.